Below, one TCR beta chain is given with its context. Its antigen is undetermined. A read error may produce the germline difference seen at one junction end. This entry is derived from a study of tumor-infiltrating lymphocytes in primary liver carcinoma. It was unsorted whole blood that yielded blood RNA, and germline DNA was also extracted. TCR beta cDNA came from about 450 ng total RNA, primed with a constant-region primer. Three nested multiplex PCR rounds, a slightly modified ARM-PCR, produced the libraries for TCR beta. MiXCR, applied by TCRdb to the multiplex PCR reads, yields one record per CDR3 protein. The sample contains approximately 330,000 distinct CDR3 sequences, about 61% of which appear only once. Overall study results and limits: In the absence of sorting, bulk samples left CD4+ and CD8+ repertoires uncompared. Between tumor regions, pairs overlapped more than tumor-adjacent and tumor-blood pairs did. It was in tumors, not blood, that the top-250-clone fraction was significantly higher (p = 0.039).

The sequence was collected from a man aged 35 to 55 with primary liver carcinoma and hepatitis B virus infection. Input material: peripheral blood.

The CDR3 sequence: CASSYGWTGGPYEHYF. Written as DNA, the CDR3 is TGTGCCAGCAGTTACGGTTGGACAGGGGGACCCTACGAGCACTACTTC. The V gene is TRBV6-6, the J gene TRBJ2-7; the match to TRBD1 covers 10 bases. The CDR3 is made up of 16 amino acids. Looked up from germline, CDR1 is MNHNY and CDR2 is SVGAGI (reference sequence).